Listed below are T cell receptor beta chains from one sample, sequenced in a study of CD8+CD57+ T cells in acquired aplastic anemia. Using its own MiXCR run on the reads, TCRdb lists one record per CDR3 protein. The data contain roughly 500,000 distinct CDR3 sequences, roughly 34% of them singletons. The sample was sorted CD4+, CD8+, or CD8+CD57+ T cells (not recorded which) from PBMCs. Receptor source: a human donor with aplastic anemia. CDR3s leave out the opening cysteine and the closing phenylalanine or tryptophan.

CDR3 protein	V gene	J gene
SGRGDTYYGYT	TRBV29-1	TRBJ1-2
ASSSTGLGDEAF	TRBV7-6	TRBJ1-1
ASSPGTGYYNEQF	TRBV7-6	TRBJ2-1
SARDPAHEQY	TRBV20-1	TRBJ2-7
ASVRKGSAYGYT	TRBV19	TRBJ1-2
ASSLAFGGDYEQY	TRBV7-2	TRBJ2-7
SARVARRGYT	TRBV20-1	TRBJ1-2
ASSQVMSRGAY	TRBV14	TRBJ2-3
ASSEDSTNYGYT	TRBV10-1	TRBJ1-2
SVEGRVGYNSPLH	TRBV29-1	TRBJ1-6
ASSPDRGSYNEQF	TRBV4-2	TRBJ2-1
SARPPAENIQY	TRBV20-1	TRBJ2-4
ASNRVRETEAF	TRBV2	TRBJ1-1
ASNDQGSNQPQH	TRBV7-9	TRBJ1-5
AISLSGRNYGYT	TRBV7-3	TRBJ1-2
GARSGSNSPLH	TRBV20-1	TRBJ1-6
ASSGTPTSGRAGELF	TRBV9	TRBJ2-2
ASSVTGSGYNEQF	TRBV9	TRBJ2-1
ASSLGGGRNTEAF	TRBV7-3	TRBJ1-1
ASSLVSTDTQY	TRBV7-6	TRBJ2-3
SLTSGSAVGETQY	TRBV20-1	TRBJ2-5
ASSFAAENYGYT	TRBV12-3/TRBV12-4	TRBJ1-2
ASSFGTGDYEQY	TRBV12-3/TRBV12-4	TRBJ2-7
ASSLGQGRGSPLH	TRBV5-1	TRBJ1-6
SARRQVVGQAQH	TRBV20-1	TRBJ1-5
ASSSATPSPLH	TRBV7-2	TRBJ1-6
ATSYSSGGFYEQY	TRBV24-1	TRBJ2-7
ATIRGGEYNEQF	TRBV15	TRBJ2-1
SASDRGVKAF	TRBV20-1	TRBJ1-1
ASSFGDSLSYGYT	TRBV7-8	TRBJ1-2
ASSSTNEQF	TRBV12-3/TRBV12-4	TRBJ2-1
ASSLPTVQF	TRBV28	TRBJ2-1
ASSFRQGGEKLF	TRBV19	TRBJ1-4
ASSLDMMGPNTEAF	TRBV5-4	TRBJ1-1